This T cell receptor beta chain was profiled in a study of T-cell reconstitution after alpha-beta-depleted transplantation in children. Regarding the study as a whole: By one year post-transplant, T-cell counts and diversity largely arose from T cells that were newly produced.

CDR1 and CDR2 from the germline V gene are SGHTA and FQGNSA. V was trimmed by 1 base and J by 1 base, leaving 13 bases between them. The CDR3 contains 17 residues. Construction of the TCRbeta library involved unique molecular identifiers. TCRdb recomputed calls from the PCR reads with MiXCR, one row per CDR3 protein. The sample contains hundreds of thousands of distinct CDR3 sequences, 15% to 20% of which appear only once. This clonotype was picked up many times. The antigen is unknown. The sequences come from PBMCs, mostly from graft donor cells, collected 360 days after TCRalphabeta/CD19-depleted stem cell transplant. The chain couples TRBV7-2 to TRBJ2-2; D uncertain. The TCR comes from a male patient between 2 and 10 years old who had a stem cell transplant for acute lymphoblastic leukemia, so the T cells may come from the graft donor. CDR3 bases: TGTGCCAGCAGCTTAGTCTTTCGGGCGTTGAACACCGGGGAGCTGTTTTTT. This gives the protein CASSLVFRALNTGELFF.